The present T cell receptor beta chain was sequenced within a study of response to subunit inactivated influenza vaccine. General study findings and limits: The authors suggested that every seasonal influenza vaccination recruits few new T cells.

TCRdb itself ran the RT-PCR reads through MiXCR, one entry per CDR3 protein. The sample has 490,000 or so distinct CDR3 sequences; 7.5% to 8.5% are singletons. Remarks on this clonotype: Its antigen is currently unknown.

The material sequenced was PBMCs from blood, taken around 2 years after vaccination. This receptor was identified in a man between 45 and 75 years old who received an inactivated influenza vaccine.

The CDR3 sequence: CASSLVPGGVETQYF. CDR3 nucleotides: TGCGCCAGCAGCTTGGTTCCAGGGGGAGTAGAGACCCAGTACTTC. This chain links TRBV5-1 with TRBJ2-5, with TRBD1 matching over 7 bases. The germline V gene has CDR1 SGHRS and CDR2 YFSETQ. Germline trimming cut 0 bases from V and 4 bases from J; bases unmatched to any gene: 6. This CDR3 contains 15 residues.